The 14 T cell receptor beta chains presented below share a single source sample, sequenced in a study of T-cell reconstitution after alpha-beta-depleted transplantation in children. Unique molecular identifiers were incorporated when the TCRbeta library was constructed. TCRdb processed the PCR reads anew with MiXCR; each CDR3 protein has one entry. The sample lists approximately 400,000 distinct CDR3 sequences; roughly 11% were seen once. Sample: PBMCs from the stem cell graft donor, taken from the stem cell graft. All receptors derive from a human donor who donated a stem cell graft to a child with acute myeloid leukemia.

This clonotype was observed a handful of times. The rearrangement joins TRBV6-2 or TRBV6-3 to TRBJ2-7; possibly TRBD1 or TRBD2 for D (6 bases each). With 6 bases removed from V and 3 bases from J, the gap between germline ends came to 27 bases. The CDR3 runs to 18 residues. CDR1 is MNHEY, CDR2 SVGEGT, per germline. The CDR3 DNA follows: TGTGCCAGCAGCGATTTGGTGTTAGGTCGCGGGACAAACTACGAGCAGTACGTC. It encodes CASSDLVLGRGTNYEQYV.

This clonotype was seen repeatedly, ten times or more. The chain combines TRBV7-8 with TRBJ2-7, with D possibly called TRBD1 or TRBD2 (5 bases each). The CDR3 has 13 residues. V lost 1 base and J lost 7, with 11 bases in between. The germline V gene encodes CDR1 SGHVS and CDR2 FQNEAQ. The CDR3 sequence is CASSLGGTGEQYF. In nucleotides, the CDR3 is TGTGCCAGCAGCTTAGGGGGGACGGGGGAGCAGTACTTC.

This clonotype was picked up many times. The chain has TRBV18 and TRBJ1-1; D unclear. In germline, CDR1 is KGHSH, CDR2 LQKENI. This CDR3 comprises 14 residues. V gave up 3 bases and J gave up 1 base, with 9 bases separating them. The CDR3 coding sequence is TGTGCCAGCTCACCTACGCAGGAGAACACTGAAGCTTTCTTT. This encodes CASSPTQENTEAFF.

The rearrangement joins TRBV19 to TRBJ2-3; TRBD1 agrees at 8 bases. Germline lookup yields CDR1 LNHDA and CDR2 SQIVND (reference sequence). With V trimmed by 4 bases and J by 1 base, 7 bases remained unmatched. The length of the CDR3 is 16 residues. The CDR3 bases are TGTGCCAGTAGTAAAGTCCCGGGACAGGGCACAGATACGCAGTATTTT. Translating it yields CASSKVPGQGTDTQYF.

In the case of this clonotype: This may come from a read error, since a much larger clone is one base off. J is TRBJ2-1 and V is TRBV6-5, with 10 nucleotides matching TRBD2. Germline V gene lookup returns CDR1 MNHEY and CDR2 SVGAGI. The CDR3 consists of 16 residues. The CDR3 region is CSSSYGAGGPSNEQFF. CDR3 coding DNA: TGTTCCAGCAGTTACGGAGCGGGGGGGCCAAGCAATGAGCAGTTCTTC.

The table lists this clonotype with many counts. The genes are TRBV19 and TRBJ2-5; D call uncertain. Trimming removed 10 bases at V and 5 bases at J, with 17 bases between. The length of the CDR3 is 13 residues. Germline CDR1 is LNHDA and CDR2 is SQIVND (reference sequence). Written as DNA, the CDR3 is TGTGCCACCGACAACGGACCTGCGGAGACCCAGTACTTC. Translated, it gives CATDNGPAETQYF.

This clonotype was found many times. The chain recombines TRBV20-1 with TRBJ1-3; D gene ambiguous. The CDR3 has 14 residues. The germline V and J ends were trimmed by 6 bases and 0 bases, with 12 bases remaining between them. Per germline, CDR1 DFQATT and CDR2 SNEGSKA (reference sequence). In nucleotides, the CDR3 is TGCAGTGCCGGGGATCCTTTCTCTGGAAACACCATATATTTT. Encoded protein: CSAGDPFSGNTIYF.

This clonotype was seen a few times. This sequence joins TRBV3-1 and TRBJ2-1; the D gene is possibly TRBD2 (6 bases). Trimming removed 2 bases from V and 0 bases from J, with 8 bases in between. This CDR3 region has 15 residues. Germline loops: CDR1 LGHDT, CDR2 YNNKEL (reference sequence). CDR3 amino acids: CASSQPSDSYNEQFF. DNA for the CDR3: TGTGCCAGCAGCCAACCTAGCGACTCCTACAATGAGCAGTTCTTC.

The rearrangement uses TRBV20-1 and TRBJ2-5; possible D gene TRBD1, 5 bases. Germline CDR1 is DFQATT and CDR2 is SNEGSKA (reference sequence). V lost 3 bases to trimming and J lost 7 bases, with 9 bases between them. The CDR3 extends over 11 amino acids. The CDR3 region is CSARLTGTQYF. CDR3 DNA sequence: TGCAGTGCTAGGCTCACAGGGACCCAGTACTTC.

The chain joins TRBV7-3 to TRBJ2-2, with TRBD2 matching over 9 bases. This CDR3 is 17 amino acids long. V gave up 2 bases and J gave up 4 bases; unmatched junction bases: 8. Per germline, CDR1 SGHTA and CDR2 FQGTGA. DNA for the CDR3: TGTGCCAGCAGCTTACTCGGCGGGGGGGTCCCCACCGGGGAGCTGTTTTTT. Translating gives CASSLLGGGVPTGELFF.

The chain joins TRBV27 to TRBJ2-1, with D uncertain. CDR1 is MNHEY and CDR2 is SMNVEV in the germline V gene (reference sequence). The CDR3 loop spans 15 amino acids. V was pared by 7 bases and J by 4 bases, with 17 bases between. The CDR3 coding sequence is TGTGCCAGCATTGGGCCCGGGCTAGAGTACAATGAGCAGTTCTTC. Residues: CASIGPGLEYNEQFF.

In nucleotides, the CDR3 is TGTGCCAGCAGCCTTCGGAGGTACTGCGAGCAGTACTTC. It is translated as CASSLRRYCEQYF. This rearrangement joins TRBV12-3 or TRBV12-4 to TRBJ2-7; tentative D call: TRBD2 (5 bases). The CDR3 has 13 amino acids. Trimming stripped 6 bases from V and 6 bases from J, with 15 bases between.

The rearrangement uses TRBV20-1 and TRBJ1-3; D unclear. Germline CDR1 reads DFQATT; CDR2 reads SNEGSKA (reference sequence). The ends were cut back, 3 bases at V and 6 bases at J, with 9 bases in the middle. The CDR3 has 12 amino acids. The CDR3 here is CSASYGLNTIYF. CDR3 in DNA: TGCAGTGCTAGCTATGGCCTAAACACCATATATTTT.

This clonotype has a handful of counts. The genes are TRBV25-1 and TRBJ2-7; D is undetermined. The V end was cut by 5 bases, the J end by 4 bases, with 6 bases between. The germline V gene has CDR1 MGHDK and CDR2 SYGVNS. The CDR3 is made up of 11 amino acids. The CDR3, as DNA: TGTGCCAGCAGTCAGCTTTACGAGCAGTACTTC. This sequence encodes CASSQLYEQYF.